Listed here are 28 T cell receptor beta chains from one sample, sequenced in a study of T cell responses to AZD1222 COVID-19 vaccine. Generated by immunoSEQ multiplex PCR, the TCRdb table keeps only in-frame clones and is missing some. The sample includes 95,000 to 150,000 clones, over 75% of them seen just once. Material: peripheral blood, obtained on day 0 of AZD1222 vaccination. The receptors here all came from an adult in good health.

J is TRBJ1-5 and V is TRBV19, with D tentatively TRBD1 (5 bases). CDR1 and CDR2 (germline): LNHDA, SQIVND (reference sequence). This CDR3 contains 17 residues. Trimming removed 0 bases at V and 7 bases at J, with 19 bases between. CDR3 nucleotide sequence: TGTGCCAGTAGTATAGACTGGGGCAGGGCGGGTGGACAGCCCCAGCATTTT. Translated: CASSIDWGRAGGQPQHF.

This chain links TRBV19 with TRBJ2-1; a possible D gene is TRBD2 (6 bases). In germline, CDR1 is LNHDA, CDR2 SQIVND (reference sequence). There are 14 residues in the CDR3. Trimming pared 3 bases from V and 4 bases from J, leaving 10 bases between. This CDR3 reads CASSIGGLYNEQFF. Here the CDR3 DNA reads TGTGCCAGTAGTATTGGGGGACTTTACAATGAGCAGTTCTTC.

The V gene is TRBV12-3 or TRBV12-4, the J gene TRBJ1-3; the D is unclear. With 3 bases removed from V and 2 bases from J, the gap between germline ends came to 5 bases. This CDR3 spans 13 amino acids. DNA for the CDR3: TGTGCCAGCAGTTTGCACACTGGAAACACCATATATTTT. The encoded protein is CASSLHTGNTIYF.

The V gene is TRBV6-5, the J gene TRBJ1-3; unclear D gene. The V end lost 7 bases, the J end lost 0 bases, and 10 bases lay between the germline ends. The CDR3 is 14 residues long. The V gene's germline CDR1 is MNHEY and CDR2 SVGAGI. The CDR3 DNA reads as TGTGCCAGCACTACAGATTACTCTGGAAACACCATATATTTT. It codes for CASTTDYSGNTIYF.

The J gene is TRBJ1-1, the V gene TRBV6-5; 8 nucleotides match TRBD1. The CDR3 sequence is 14 residues long. V lost 7 bases and J lost 4; bases outside the gene matches: 8. Looked up from germline, CDR1 is MNHEY and CDR2 is SVGAGI. The CDR3 here is CASTRTGKGTEAFF. CDR3 in DNA: TGTGCCAGCACCCGGACAGGGAAGGGCACTGAAGCTTTCTTT.

This chain links TRBV19 with TRBJ2-6; the D gene could be TRBD1 or TRBD2 (6 bases each). The CDR3 consists of 18 residues. The germline CDR1 and CDR2 sequences are LNHDA and SQIVND (reference sequence). V lost 5 bases, J lost 2 bases, and 19 bases lay in between. The CDR3 nucleotides are TGTGCCAGTAGTCTGATGATCCTCGGGGGCGCTGGGGCCAACGTCCTGACTTTC. Encoded protein: CASSLMILGGAGANVLTF.

This clone was counted a single time. The chain combines TRBV18 with TRBJ2-1; 8 nucleotides match TRBD2. Germline CDR1 and CDR2: KGHSH and LQKENI. J was trimmed by 6 bases and V by 5 bases; bases with no gene match: 6. This CDR3 comprises 14 residues. The CDR3 is CASSTGTSSNEQFF. CDR3 DNA: TGTGCCAGCTCAACCGGGACTAGTTCCAATGAGCAGTTCTTC. Variable domain in full (rest from reference TRBV18 and TRBJ2-1): NAGVMQNPRHLVRRRGQEARLRCSPMKGHSHVYWYRQLPEEGLKFMVYLQKENIIDESGMPKERFSAEFPKEGPSILRIQQVVRGDSAAYFCASSTGTSSNEQFFGPGTRLTVL.

V gene TRBV9 combines with J gene TRBJ2-2, with TRBD2 identical over 14 bases. The CDR3 consists of 18 residues. V shed 4 bases and J 4 bases; nucleotides not matched to a gene: 9. From germline, CDR1 is SGDLS and CDR2 YYNGEE. CDR3: CASSPYSGLAGGTGELFF. The CDR3 nucleotides read TGTGCCAGCAGCCCGTACTCAGGACTAGCGGGGGGCACCGGGGAGCTGTTTTTT.

The CDR3 DNA reads as TGTGCCAGCAGCCCCCTAGCGGGAGGGTACAATGAGCAGTTCTTC. This sequence encodes CASSPLAGGYNEQFF. This chain links TRBV27 with TRBJ2-1, with 12 nucleotides matching TRBD2. The junction had 4 bases not matched to a gene; V was cut back by 6 bases and J by 4 bases. The CDR3 extends over 15 amino acids. Germline V CDR1 and CDR2: MNHEY, SMNVEV (reference sequence).

This clone was picked up one time. The J gene is TRBJ2-5, the V gene TRBV19; tentative D call: TRBD2 (6 bases). V lost 4 bases and J 5 bases, leaving 23 bases between the germline ends. This CDR3 region has 17 residues. Germline V lookup: CDR1 LNHDA, CDR2 SQIVND (reference sequence). The DNA for the CDR3 is TGTGCCAGTAGTAAACCGTCGACTAGAAGTTTAGCGGAGACCCAGTACTTC. It translates to CASSKPSTRSLAETQYF.

The chain joins TRBV12-3 or TRBV12-4 to TRBJ1-1; 11 bases are a match to TRBD1. The CDR3 totals 13 residues. V lost 4 bases to trimming and J lost 7 bases; unmatched junction nucleotides: 2. The CDR3 here is CASSWTGGSEAFF. CDR3 nucleotides: TGTGCCAGCAGTTGGACAGGGGGCAGTGAAGCTTTCTTT.

The genes are TRBV19 and TRBJ1-6; D gene uncertain. V lost 1 base and J 7 bases, leaving 11 bases between the germline ends. The CDR3 has 15 amino acids. Germline assignment: CDR1 LNHDA and CDR2 SQIVND (reference sequence). The CDR3 DNA reads as TGTGCCAGTAGTATAGGGGAAGGGTGGAATTCACCCCTCCACTTT. This encodes CASSIGEGWNSPLHF.

CDR3 residues: CASSQGLEKTQYF. The CDR3 DNA is TGTGCCAGCAGCCAGGGACTAGAAAAGACCCAGTACTTC. J is TRBJ2-5 and V is TRBV3-1 (or the pseudogene TRBV3-2), with 8 positions matching TRBD2. Trimming at V came to 3 bases and at J to 6 bases, leaving 3 bases not matched to a gene. Germline V gene lookup returns CDR1 LGHDT and CDR2 YNNKEL (reference sequence). CDR3 length equals 13 residues.

The rearrangement joins TRBV7-9 to TRBJ2-7; D perhaps matches TRBD2 (6 bases). V lost 5 bases and J lost 3, with 17 bases in between. CDR1 and CDR2 from the germline V gene are SEHNR and FQNEAQ (reference sequence). The CDR3 loop spans 15 amino acids. The CDR3 bases are TGTGCCAGCAGCCCCGGGACTTTCCCCCACTACGAGCAGTACTTC. Its translation: CASSPGTFPHYEQYF.

The J gene is TRBJ1-6, the V gene TRBV12-3 or TRBV12-4; D might be TRBD1 (5 bases). Trimming took 6 bases from V and 11 from J, leaving 14 bases between them. CDR3 size: 13 residues. The CDR3 DNA is TGTGCCAGCAGGGGGGGGGTCAAGGCACCCCTCCACTTT. As protein: CASRGGVKAPLHF.

There are a few counts of this clone. V gene TRBV30 combines with J gene TRBJ2-3, with TRBD2 matching 13 bases. After removal of 4 bases from V and 0 bases from J, the junction contained 7 bases not matched to a gene. The germline V gene has CDR1 GTSNPN and CDR2 SVGIG (reference sequence). This CDR3 is built from 17 residues. The CDR3 sequence: CAWTPGTSGVSTDTQYF. DNA of the CDR3: TGTGCCTGGACACCTGGGACTAGCGGGGTCAGCACAGATACGCAGTATTTT.

V and J are TRBV7-2 and TRBJ2-1; D is uncertain. CDR3 size: 13 residues. The germline V gene has CDR1 SGHTA and CDR2 FQGNSA. Trimming removed 0 bases at V and 5 bases at J, with 5 bases between. CDR3 sequence reads: CASSLALDNEQFF. CDR3 in DNA: TGTGCCAGCAGCTTAGCTCTCGACAATGAGCAGTTCTTC.

The gene calls are TRBV19 and TRBJ1-1, with no clear D. The CDR3 consists of 14 residues. The V gene's germline CDR1 is LNHDA and CDR2 SQIVND (reference sequence). Between the trimmed V and J ends, which lost 6 bases and 0 bases, there was a span of 11 bases. The CDR3 region is CASRREEMNTEAFF. The CDR3 nucleotides are TGTGCCAGTAGGAGGGAAGAGATGAACACTGAAGCTTTCTTT.

The V call is TRBV5-5, the J call TRBJ1-2, with TRBD1 as a possible D gene (6 bases). V dropped 7 bases and J dropped 5 bases, with 24 bases sitting between them. Germline-derived CDR1 and CDR2 are SGHKS and YYEKEE (reference sequence). The CDR3 contains 16 residues. This chain's CDR3 is CASSPPLRGLYYGYTF. Written as DNA, the CDR3 is TGTGCCAGCTCTCCCCCTTTACGGGGGCTCTATTATGGCTACACCTTC.

The chain uses TRBV7-2 and TRBJ2-4; 9 nucleotides match TRBD1. CDR3 size: 16 residues. CDR1 and CDR2 (germline): SGHTA, FQGNSA. The V and J ends lost 4 bases and 6 bases, in that order; junction bases with no gene match: 10. The CDR3: CASSSLRDRVRNIQYF. CDR3 sequence (DNA): TGTGCCAGCAGCTCGCTGAGGGACAGGGTGAGAAACATTCAGTACTTC.

V gene TRBV5-1 combines with J gene TRBJ1-6; 8 bases agree with TRBD1. Germline V gives CDR1 SGHRS, CDR2 YFSETQ. The CDR3 totals 16 residues. The V segment lost 3 bases and the J segment 10 bases; nucleotides outside the gene matches: 12. The CDR3 spells CASSSTPDRVVSPLHF. The CDR3 DNA is TGCGCCAGCAGCTCGACGCCGGACAGGGTGGTCTCACCCCTCCACTTT.

The chain recombines TRBV12-3 or TRBV12-4 with TRBJ1-6; D uncertain. V lost 1 base and J lost 9, with 7 bases in between. This CDR3 contains 13 residues. In nucleotides, the CDR3 is TGTGCCAGCAGTTTAGAAAAGGGTTCACCCCTCCACTTT. It yields the protein CASSLEKGSPLHF.

This chain joins TRBV6-2 or TRBV6-3 and TRBJ2-1; 14 bases are shared with TRBD2. V gave up 5 bases and J gave up 6 bases; unmatched junction bases: 12. This CDR3 comprises 18 residues. In germline, CDR1 is MNHEY, CDR2 SVGEGT. The CDR3 DNA is TGTGCCAGCAGTCTCTCGTTCGGGGGACTAGCGGGAGTCAATGAGCAGTTCTTC. Translating gives CASSLSFGGLAGVNEQFF.

Worth noting for this clone: The CDR3 end shows no conserved phenylalanine or tryptophan, and so a read error is likely. No DNA is shown, since the ends of the CDR3 on it are uncertain; the CDR3 is the one TCRdb lists. This chain connects TRBV3-1 (or the pseudogene TRBV3-2) to TRBJ2-7; the listed D gene, TRBD2, was not tested against the DNA. CDR1 is LGHDT, CDR2 YNNKEL, per germline (reference sequence). Termini included, the CDR3 measures 12 amino acids. CDR3 sequence reads: CASSQHGRDHWL.

The genes are TRBV9 and TRBJ2-2, with 8 positions matching TRBD1. Trimming at V came to 4 bases and at J to 7 bases, leaving 6 bases not matched to a gene. Germline CDR1 and CDR2: SGDLS and YYNGEE. This CDR3 is 14 amino acids long. The CDR3 sequence is CASSIQGAIGELFF. The CDR3 DNA sequence: TGTGCCAGCAGCATTCAGGGGGCTATCGGGGAGCTGTTTTTT.

This clone was observed a single time. The chain links TRBV20-1 to TRBJ2-7, with 7 bases matching TRBD1. The CDR3 spans 13 residues. The V gene's germline CDR1 is DFQATT and CDR2 SNEGSKA (reference sequence). The V and J ends lost 3 bases and 3 bases, in that order; junction bases with no gene match: 5. Here the CDR3 DNA reads TGCAGTGCTAGTGAGGGGGCGTACTACGAGCAGTACTTC. Amino acid sequence: CSASEGAYYEQYF.

The V gene is TRBV7-2, the J gene TRBJ1-1; D ambiguous. The germline V gene encodes CDR1 SGHTA and CDR2 FQGNSA. The CDR3 consists of 13 residues. Trimming shortened V by 1 base and J by 9 bases, and 12 bases separated the two germline ends. CDR3 in DNA: TGTGCCAGCAGCTTAGAGTTGGACGTGAAAGCTTTCTTT. Its protein product is CASSLELDVKAFF.

The chain combines TRBV6-1 with TRBJ2-1, with 7 bases that match TRBD1. Germline-derived CDR1 and CDR2 are MNHNS and SASEGT. V trimming: 3 bases; J trimming: 4 bases; junction bases outside the gene matches: 3. The CDR3 extends over 14 amino acids. CDR3 sequence reads: CASSEWTGYNEQFF. The DNA of the CDR3 is TGTGCCAGCAGTGAGTGGACAGGTTACAATGAGCAGTTCTTC.